Detailed here is one T cell receptor (beta chain). Its specificity is unknown. In this CDR3 the conserved last residue, phenylalanine or tryptophan, is missing, so a read error is likely. The data originate from a study of tumor-infiltrating lymphocytes in primary liver carcinoma. V lost 7 bases to trimming and J lost 7 bases; unmatched junction nucleotides: 13. This CDR3 has 14 residues. Germline V gene data show CDR1 as SGHKS and CDR2 as YYEKEE (reference sequence). The investigators made TCR beta cDNA from about 510 ng total RNA, using a constant-region primer. The TCR beta library was amplified through three nested multiplex PCR rounds in a modified ARM-PCR procedure. A C-beta reverse primer and TRBV1-TRBV30 forward primers served in each of the first two PCR rounds, at about 10 cycles apiece. TCRdb recomputed calls from the multiplex PCR reads with MiXCR, one row per CDR3 protein. Of approximately 22,000 distinct CDR3 sequences listed, roughly 78% are singletons.

The study co-extracted DNA and RNA from about 19-30 mg of unsorted bulk tissue. Points from the study as a whole: Reduced overlap was seen in tumor-adjacent and tumor-blood pairs versus tumor region pairs.

The clonotype comes from a man in his forties with primary liver carcinoma and hepatitis B virus infection. Specimen: liver tumor tissue from sampling region 1. The subset was: tumor region T1, superior pole. The chain links TRBV5-5 to TRBJ1-2; TRBD1 matches 7 bases. The CDR3 DNA reads TGTGCCAGCGGCCCTGGACAGGCCCACTGTGGCTACACCCTC. It is translated as CASGPGQAHCGYTL.